Included here is one TCR beta chain sequence, with context. Its antigen has not been determined. No base-level quality is on record; no much larger clone is a single base apart. This specimen comes from a study of cytomegalovirus exposure and HLA in healthy donors (dated by TCRdb to about 2017). With regard to the full study: An earlier analysis of approximately 550 of the donors reported approximately 270 Gb of sequence data and some 120 million unique TCR beta sequences from 150 million to 200 million T cells. An early release covering around 630 HLA-typed donors comprised 300 to 350 gigabases of sequencing data and some 79 million unique TCR sequences. Of the 398 genotyped donors, over 80% were placed in the genetic ancestry cluster associated with self-reported Caucasian donors. The study aimed to test whether signatures of past pathogen exposure could be identified by cataloging public T cell receptors. The T cell repertoires of under 750 subjects were profiled by immunosequencing and related to cytomegalovirus serostatus. A separate validation cohort of 90 to 150 different subjects was used in addition to the roughly 700-subject first cohort. To predict cytomegalovirus infection status, the study combined high-throughput TCR immunosequencing, statistical association of individual TCRs with disease status, and machine learning. A later analysis re-analyzed previously published TCR beta repertoires from about 600 donors and added high-resolution HLA genotyping to study TCR occurrence patterns. Rather than drawing on any new phenotypic data, the later analysis identified candidate immune exposures from TCR beta sequences and the way those sequences occurred across donors. An earlier analysis of several hundred of the donors used high-throughput TCR beta sequencing to judge whether each TCR beta V gene segment behaved as functional or pseudogenic. Donor age, sex, ethnicity and CMV serostatus were compiled alongside the repertoire data. A later genetic analysis used genome-wide SNP genotypes for about three fifths of the 666 donors, treating that subset as a discovery cohort. All discovery cohort repertoires had been generated on a single sequencing platform. HLA typing covered class I and class II loci at four-digit resolution. Typing coverage varied by locus: roughly 629-630 donors for A, B, C, DRB1 and DQB1; 500 to 550 for DQA1; more than 600 for DPA1; fewer than 480 for DPB1. Because of strong linkage in the cohort, roughly five DR-DQ haplotypes were treated as single units for association and clustering. Across 300 to 400 genotyped donors of the cohort, an average of approximately 200,000 unique TCR beta nucleotide sequences per donor were sequenced, and roughly 20% of those sequences were non-productive. What the work shows at the level of the full study, not this receptor alone: A cluster of highly shared sequence variants was judged likely to represent a technical artifact of the sequencing pipeline. HLA typing was unavailable for some donors at each locus, so association tests used only the typed subset. Strong co-occurrence of HLA alleles, especially DR and DQ, made assigning TCR associations to individual alleles difficult. In the study, 150 to 200 TCR beta chains were listed as associated with cytomegalovirus. In a later analysis, most CMV-associated TCR beta chains were found to appear HLA-restricted, with HLA associations seemingly driven largely by CMV exposure. The only immune exposure information available for the cohort was CMV serostatus. Linkage disequilibrium might explain the correlated functional status among segregating V segments, but an unknown experimental factor could not be ruled out. A later analysis associated 15,000 to 20,000 TCR beta sequences with specific HLA alleles at a false discovery rate of 0.05. A later analysis reported that several top co-occurrence clusters appeared linked to parvovirus B19, influenza, CMV and Epstein-Barr virus. Three of the identified cytomegalovirus-associated TCR beta chains were confirmed in vitro to be specific for cytomegalovirus antigens. In a later analysis, TCR association rates were found to vary across HLA loci, with the most associated TCRs seen for DRB1 alleles and the fewest for HLA-C alleles. A further reported finding was that TCR beta sequences accurately predicted the HLA-A and HLA-B alleles for most subjects in the first cohort. Across donors, most TCR sequences were observed very rarely, whereas some public TCRs were present in many individuals. The earlier analysis of about 600 of the donors excluded roughly 17 rarely observed V segments, including chromosome 9 orphons, because counts were too low. An earlier analysis of around 540 of the donors showed that most TCR beta V segments appeared in productive rearrangements either about 87% or about 30% of the time, which broadly matched IMGT annotations. The presence/absence analyses assumed that sequencing depth was roughly uniform across donors, and that assumption may not be true. A later genetic analysis associated a missense DCLRE1C variant with V-gene and J-gene trimming of TCR beta chains, and an independent cohort replicated the association. In a later analysis, HLA-associated TCR beta chains showed more clonal expansion and lower generation probabilities than non-associated chains that were equally common. According to a later genetic analysis, donors in an Asian-associated ancestry cluster had fewer N-insertions in productive TCRs than the roughly 660-donor mean. Only TCR beta chains were sequenced in this cohort, and the absence of alpha or paired-chain data limited detectable features. According to the authors, the approach could potentially be generalized to other disease states and immunological phenotypes. Cytomegalovirus status was reported to be diagnosed by the classifier with high specificity and sensitivity in both the original and validation cohorts. Because the 87-base-pair reads could not distinguish some IMGT-functional V segments, including TRBV6-2 and TRBV6-3, those segments were excluded.

Measured from the cysteine to the phenylalanine, the CDR3 is 15 residues long. Of all the DNA, just the CDR3 is kept, 45 bases in frame from base 1. The junction shows trimming of 2 bases on V and 9 bases on J, and the gene matches do not reach 7 bases of it. As encoded in the germline V gene, CDR1 is MRHNA while CDR2 is SNTAGT. Library prep was done by the immunoSEQ multiplex PCR assay. A mixture of 60 forward primers for TCR Vbeta segments and 13 reverse primers for TCR Jbeta segments was used in the multiplex PCR. A multiplex PCR assay on genomic DNA amplified the CDR3 region of rearranged TCR beta genes. Amplified TCR beta libraries were sequenced as 87-base-pair reads on the Illumina HiSeq System. The authors processed their data as follows. Across the 500 to 850 repertoires, a later analysis counted about 81 million unique TCR beta chains, some 11 million of which were shared by at least two donors. To remove PCR and sequencing errors, raw reads were error-corrected and collapsed into unique sequences using a nearest-neighbor algorithm that merged closely related sequences. CDR3 sequences were aligned to IMGT reference sequences to assign V, D and J gene segments. Each retained sequence needed at least a six-nucleotide match to both a V gene segment and a J gene segment. A rearrangement was called productive if the CDR3 had no stop codons and remained in frame with V and J, and every other rearrangement was called non-productive. Following IMGT convention, CDR3 was defined as the stretch from the second conserved V-encoded cysteine up to the conserved J-encoded phenylalanine. The earlier analysis of about 500 of the donors excluded sequences that lacked an unambiguous match to a single V gene segment. In an earlier analysis of 500 to 750 of the donors, V segments were called functional above 56.7% productive rearrangements and were called segregating when the between-donor standard deviation exceeded 5%. A statistical classification framework was built to diagnose cytomegalovirus status from the catalog of TCR beta chain sequences. V and J gene assignment, in a later analysis, came from comparing TCR nucleotide sequences with IMGT/GENE-DB human TR gene sequences. The TCRdist pipeline was used in a later analysis to assign CDR3 sequences and most-parsimonious VDJ recombination scenarios. In a later analysis, every TCR beta chain was defined by the combination of its CDR3 amino acid sequence and its V-gene family, and reads without a unique V-gene family were dropped. A later analysis removed 592 highly shared, low-generation-probability nucleotide sequences to deal with suspected cross-contamination and a sequencing artifact. For each public chain, a later analysis derived a clonal expansion index from normalized ranks of inferred template counts within each repertoire. In a later analysis, generation probabilities were computed with a VDJ recombination model fitted to out-of-frame rearrangements, and the resulting probabilities were checked against IGoR. A later analysis scored TCR-TCR, TCR-HLA and TCR-CMV co-occurrence with hypergeometric tests, applying a repertoire-size bias correction to TCR pairs. In a later analysis, false discovery rates were estimated by permuting HLA or CMV assignments 20 times. A later analysis grouped co-occurring TCRs with DBSCAN, adding TCRdist sequence similarity when clustering within HLA-allele-positive subsets. Co-occurrence clustering excluded repertoires with fewer than 30,000 or more than 120,000 public chains, plus five with anomalous nucleotide sharing. The clones in this table, taken by TCRdb from immuneACCESS, are in-frame only. Not every clone is retained; where verified, under half of the shortfall comes from an unresolved V gene, and the cause of the rest is unknown. V and J calls and clone size come straight from that table; D and trimming were deduced from the DNA. A total of roughly 110,000 clones appear in this sample, 71% of them only once. The ten largest clones add up to roughly 2.8% of the sample.

The cohort was made up of about 610 healthy bone marrow donors. At the time of sampling, all cohort members were nominally healthy, though unrecorded immune exposures were likely present. The donor was CMV seronegative and belonged to the group of more than 300 seronegative cohort members. Every donor gave a peripheral blood sample, and the peripheral blood mononuclear cells from that sample were used for TCR beta sequencing. The Qiagen DNeasy Blood Extraction Kit was used to extract genomic DNA from the blood cell samples. The sequence is built from TRBV6-4 and TRBJ2-1; 10 junctional bases match TRBD2. The TCR sequence derives from a female donor in good health and CMV-seronegative. The sample consisted of PBMCs. Read as DNA, the sequence is TGTGCCAGCAGTGACCGACTAGCGGGTTTCGCTGAGCAGTTCTTC. The resulting protein is CASSDRLAGFAEQFF.